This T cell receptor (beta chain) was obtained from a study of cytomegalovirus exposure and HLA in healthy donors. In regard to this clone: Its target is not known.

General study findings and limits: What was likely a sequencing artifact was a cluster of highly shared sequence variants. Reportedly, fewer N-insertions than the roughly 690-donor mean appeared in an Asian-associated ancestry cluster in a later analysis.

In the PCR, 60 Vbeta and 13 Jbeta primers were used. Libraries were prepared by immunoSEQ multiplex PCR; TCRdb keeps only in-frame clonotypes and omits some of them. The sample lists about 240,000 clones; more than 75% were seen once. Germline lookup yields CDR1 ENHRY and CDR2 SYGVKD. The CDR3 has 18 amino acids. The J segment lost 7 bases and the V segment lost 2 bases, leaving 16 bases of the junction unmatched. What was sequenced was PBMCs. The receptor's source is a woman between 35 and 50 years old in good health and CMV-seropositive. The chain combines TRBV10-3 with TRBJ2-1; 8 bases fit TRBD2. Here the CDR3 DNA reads TGTGCCATCAGTGAGAGCACCCAAAGCGGGAGCACCGGAAATGAGCAGTTCTTC. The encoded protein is CAISESTQSGSTGNEQFF.